A single sample is the source of the 21 T cell receptor beta chains below, sequenced in a study of blood T cell repertoires in COVID-19. Here immunoSEQ multiplex PCR was the method, and the copy in TCRdb shows in-frame clones only, minus some. In the table there are about 190,000 clones, over 75% of which are singletons. The specimen sequenced was peripheral blood. All receptors derive from a woman older than 75 with active or convalescent COVID-19.

The CDR3 nucleotides read TGTGCCAGCAGCTTGGGGGGGGGCCAGGGTGCGAGGGAAAAACTGTTTTTT. Its translation is CASSLGGGQGAREKLFF. This chain connects TRBV5-4 to TRBJ1-4; tentatively, D is TRBD1 (6 bases). Germline V gene lookup returns CDR1 SGHNT and CDR2 YYREEE (reference sequence). CDR3 length equals 17 residues. Trimming cost V 0 bases and J 8 bases, with 20 bases left between them.

In its sample, this clone was seen many times. V gene TRBV7-9 combines with J gene TRBJ1-2, with TRBD1 identical over 7 bases. V dropped 6 bases and J dropped 6; count of bases not matched to a gene: 4. In germline, CDR1 is SEHNR, CDR2 FQNEAQ (reference sequence). The CDR3 is 12 residues long. The chain's CDR3 is CASRTGPNGYTF. The CDR3 DNA sequence: TGTGCCAGCAGGACAGGGCCGAATGGCTACACCTTC.

V is TRBV29-1 and J is TRBJ2-1, with D unclear. V dropped 4 bases and J dropped 6 bases, with 13 bases sitting between them. The CDR3 runs to 13 residues. The germline gives CDR1 SQVTM, CDR2 ANQGSEA. CDR3 coding DNA: TGCAGCGTTGTTCCACAGATCGCCAATGAGCAGTTCTTC. Translated, it gives CSVVPQIANEQFF.

This sequence joins TRBV5-4 and TRBJ2-2, with TRBD2 identical over 9 bases. CDR3 length equals 16 residues. Losses at the gene ends were 1 base for V and 8 bases for J; bases not matched to a gene: 9. The V gene's germline CDR1 is SGHNT and CDR2 YYREEE (reference sequence). CDR3 in amino acids: CASSLTAGGPYGELFF. In DNA form, the CDR3 reads TGTGCCAGCAGCTTGACGGCGGGGGGGCCGTATGGGGAGCTGTTTTTT.

The rearrangement uses TRBV6-1 and TRBJ2-1; the match to TRBD1 covers 8 bases. V shed 3 bases and J 7 bases; nucleotides not matched to a gene: 8. Germline lookup yields CDR1 MNHNS and CDR2 SASEGT. CDR3 length: 15 amino acids. The CDR3 DNA reads TGTGCCAGCAGTGAGTCGCAGGGGGCTTATAATGAGCAGTTCTTC. Its protein product is CASSESQGAYNEQFF.

The chain uses TRBV28 and TRBJ2-4; 8 positions match TRBD2. Unmatched junction bases numbered 7, after V lost 4 bases and J lost 2 bases. CDR3 size: 16 residues. Germline V CDR1 and CDR2: MDHEN, SYDVKM. The CDR3 sequence: CASSSAGGGSKNIQYF. The CDR3, as DNA: TGTGCCAGCAGTTCCGCGGGGGGCGGATCCAAAAACATTCAGTACTTC.

The chain employs TRBV28 and TRBJ2-7, with TRBD1 identical over 8 bases. Germline V gene data show CDR1 as MDHEN and CDR2 as SYDVKM. CDR3 length equals 15 residues. The V gene end was trimmed by 3 bases and the J gene end by 0 bases; junction bases not matched to a gene: 4. The CDR3 is CASSFFRGLSYEQYF. The CDR3 nucleotides are TGTGCCAGCAGTTTCTTCAGGGGGCTCTCCTACGAGCAGTACTTC.

V is TRBV5-6 and J is TRBJ1-2; perhaps TRBD1 as D (5 bases). The CDR3 is made up of 14 amino acids. Trimming removed 0 bases at V and 7 bases at J, with 13 bases between. Germline CDR1 SGHDT, CDR2 YYEEEE. CDR3 sequence reads: CASSLDGGAIGYTF. Written as DNA, the CDR3 is TGTGCCAGCAGCTTGGATGGTGGGGCCATTGGCTACACCTTC.

This clone was counted a few times. The chain has TRBV27 and TRBJ1-6, with a weak D call TRBD1 (5 bases). Germline V lookup: CDR1 MNHEY, CDR2 SMNVEV (reference sequence). The CDR3 sequence is 13 residues long. Trimming pared 5 bases from V and 9 bases from J, leaving 11 bases between. In DNA, the CDR3 is TGTGCCAGCAGTCCAGGGTTGGCTTCACCCCTCCACTTT. Translated, it gives CASSPGLASPLHF.

The V gene is TRBV6-1, the J gene TRBJ2-7; 7 bases are a match to TRBD1. CDR3 length: 16 amino acids. Germline CDR1 reads MNHNS; CDR2 reads SASEGT. V was pared by 4 bases and J by 2 bases, with 11 bases of the junction left unmatched. The CDR3, as DNA: TGTGCCAGCAGTGTCTCATTCTTCGACAGGGCCTACGAGCAGTACTTC. Protein sequence: CASSVSFFDRAYEQYF.

The chain combines TRBV6-4 with TRBJ2-1; 7 bases line up with TRBD1. Trimming took 5 bases from V and 9 from J; bases not matched to a gene: 10. Germline V gene lookup returns CDR1 MRHNA and CDR2 SNTAGT. There are 14 residues in the CDR3. As DNA, the CDR3 is TGTGCCAGCAGTATCAACAGACAGGGCGGTGAGCAGTTCTTC. Amino acid sequence: CASSINRQGGEQFF.

The rearrangement uses TRBV5-1 and TRBJ2-3; D is undetermined. Germline CDR1 and CDR2: SGHRS and YFSETQ. This CDR3 has 14 amino acids. The V end was cut by 5 bases, the J end by 1 base, with 11 bases between. CDR3 in DNA: TGCGCCAGCAGGCCTGGGCAGCGCACAGATACGCAGTATTTT. Translation: CASRPGQRTDTQYF.

CDR3 in DNA: TGTGCCAGCAGCTTATCATCAGGACTGCCCTACGAGCAGTACTTC. Translation: CASSLSSGLPYEQYF. The genes are TRBV7-2 and TRBJ2-7, with D perhaps TRBD2 (5 bases). Trimming cost V 2 bases and J 2 bases, with 13 bases left between them. Germline CDR1 and CDR2: SGHTA and FQGNSA. The CDR3 is 15 amino acids.

This rearrangement joins TRBV2 to TRBJ2-3, with 8 bases identical to TRBD2. In germline, CDR1 is SNHLY, CDR2 FYNNEI. The J segment lost 5 bases and the V segment lost 6 bases, leaving 4 bases of the junction unmatched. This CDR3 has 13 amino acids. In DNA, the CDR3 is TGTGCCAGCAGGGATCGGGGGGGAGATACGCAGTATTTT. Its translation is CASRDRGGDTQYF.

This clone was seen only a few times. The V gene is TRBV2, the J gene TRBJ1-4; possibly TRBD1 for D (6 bases). Trimming stripped 4 bases from V and 3 bases from J, with 12 bases between. Germline V gives CDR1 SNHLY, CDR2 FYNNEI. The CDR3 is made up of 15 amino acids. The CDR3 coding sequence is TGTGCCAGCAGTGTAATGACAGGACCTAATGAAAAACTGTTTTTT. Translating gives CASSVMTGPNEKLFF.

This sequence joins TRBV16 and TRBJ1-2; D unresolved. Germline lookup yields CDR1 KGHSY and CDR2 FQNENV. This CDR3 comprises 12 residues. Trimming pared 0 bases from V and 13 bases from J, leaving 12 bases between. The CDR3 DNA is TGTGCCAGCAGCCAATCGTCGGAGGGTTGCACCTTC. The encoded protein is CASSQSSEGCTF.

This chain connects TRBV23-1 to TRBJ1-1; unclear D gene. TRBV23-1 is noted as an ORF with a role that remains uncertain. V dropped 4 bases and J dropped 5 bases, with 14 bases sitting between them. CDR3 size: 14 residues. CDR3: CASSPEAGKTEAFF. CDR3 sequence (DNA): TGCGCCAGCAGTCCAGAGGCGGGAAAAACTGAAGCTTTCTTT.

This rearrangement joins TRBV2 to TRBJ2-2; the D is unclear. Germline values: CDR1 SNHLY, CDR2 FYNNEI. V was shortened by 6 bases and J by 6 bases, with 8 bases between the two germline ends. This CDR3 is 12 amino acids long. CDR3 sequence reads: CASRLGSGELFF. The CDR3 DNA is TGTGCCAGCAGGCTCGGGTCCGGGGAGCTGTTTTTT.

The V call is TRBV4-3, the J call TRBJ1-2; D uncertain. Germline loops: CDR1 LGHNA, CDR2 YSLEER. V was trimmed by 0 bases and J by 4 bases, leaving 12 bases between them. The CDR3 is made up of 15 amino acids. The CDR3 bases are TGCGCCAGCAGCCAAGATGTCCAGGAGGGCTATGGCTACACCTTC. Translation: CASSQDVQEGYGYTF.

The CDR3 spells CASSVDQGAGTEAFF. The CDR3 DNA reads TGTGCCAGCAGCGTAGACCAGGGGGCCGGGACTGAAGCTTTCTTT. This chain connects TRBV9 to TRBJ1-1; 8 nucleotides align to TRBD1. J was trimmed by 5 bases and V by 0 bases; bases with no gene match: 6. The germline V gene has CDR1 SGDLS and CDR2 YYNGEE. CDR3 length equals 15 residues.

The V and J genes are TRBV3-1 (or the pseudogene TRBV3-2) and TRBJ1-2; 9 nucleotides align to TRBD1. The germline V gene has CDR1 LGHDT and CDR2 YNNKEL (reference sequence). The J segment lost 7 bases and the V segment lost 1 base, leaving 10 bases of the junction unmatched. CDR3 length equals 16 residues. CDR3: CASSQAGTGGFRGYTF. CDR3 nucleotide sequence: TGTGCCAGCAGCCAAGCAGGTACAGGGGGCTTTCGTGGCTACACCTTC.